This TCR beta chain was recorded in a study of T cell repertoires in cytomegalovirus infection (dated by TCRdb to between 2017 and 2020). Context from the whole study: The HLA type of each donor mattered for the analysis, because public TCR beta signatures pointed to carriage of CMV infection along with the matching HLA type. Broader findings and caveats from the paper: Carriers of CMV infection plus the relevant HLA type were discriminated by the cumulative frequency of public TCR beta family members in the study cohort and in an independent 352-donor cohort. In the ex vivo response, HLA-C-restricted CMV-specific TCR beta clonotypes were dominant, and in two of eight donors the single most frequent clonotype came from this HLA-C-restricted group.

V loses 2 bases of germline sequence and J loses 0 bases, and the interval between the two ends is 18 bases. Per the germline V gene (reference sequence), MNHEY is the CDR1 and SMNVEV is the CDR2. There are 18 amino acids in the CDR3, from cysteine to phenylalanine inclusive. The retained sequence is limited to the CDR3, 54 bases, with the frame set at the first base. This clonotype was seen a few times. It has no known antigen specificity. Base qualities are not recorded, but no much larger clone differs from it by a single base. Sequenced using an Illumina HiSeq 1500. TCRdb redid the processing of the public reads, applying fastp at Q25 and MiXCR, and retained in-frame beta chains. Merged by CDR3 protein, the rows form single entries marked with the most common genes and DNA. The sample table shows hundreds of thousands of distinct CDR3 sequences, and under 20% are seen once. The ten largest clones take up about 12% of the sample.

In this chain, TRBV27 is recombined with TRBJ2-3; the D gene is possibly TRBD2, with 6 bases matching. Sequencing was carried out using PBMCs. The source is a human donor in good health (CMV status not recorded). Some clones in this sample may be carry-over from other donors' samples. The DNA sequence is given as TGTGCCAGCAGTTTAAAGCCCTATAGCGGAACTAGCACAGATACGCAGTATTTT. Translated, this is CASSLKPYSGTSTDTQYF.